The 6 T cell receptor beta chains below were found in one sample sequenced in a study of blood T cells in healthy people across ages. Together with a sample-barcoded 5' primer, a J-beta primer mix was included in a second PCR lasting roughly 6 to 12 cycles. Each CDR3 protein gets one entry after TCRdb re-called the 5' RACE reads with MiXCR. Found here are 790,000 or so distinct CDR3 sequences, 45% to 70% of them singletons; the top ten hold roughly 25%. The sequenced sample was blood. The receptor set was obtained from a man in his forties or fifties in good health.

The CDR3 protein is CSAANREGYGYTF. CDR3 nucleotides: TGCAGCGCTGCCAACAGGGAGGGGTATGGCTACACCTTC. V is TRBV29-1 and J is TRBJ1-2; tentatively, D is TRBD1 (6 bases). V lost 7 bases and J lost 5, with 17 bases in between. CDR1 and CDR2 from the germline V gene are SQVTM and ANQGSEA. This CDR3 is 13 amino acids long.

This clonotype is a singleton in its sample. The chain carries TRBV6-1 and TRBJ1-1, with D tentatively TRBD1 (5 bases). CDR3 size: 18 residues. Trimming left V 4 bases short and J 4 bases short, with 25 bases between. In germline, CDR1 is MNHNS, CDR2 SASEGT. The CDR3 sequence is CASSVFFARGVSFTEAFF. The CDR3 DNA reads as TGTGCCAGCAGTGTTTTTTTTGCCCGGGGGGTCTCGTTCACTGAAGCTTTCTTT.

The genes are TRBV12-3 or TRBV12-4 and TRBJ1-6; no firm D call. There are 15 residues in the CDR3. V gave up 2 bases and J gave up 4 bases, with 9 bases separating them. This CDR3 is CASSLIDMYNSPLHF. CDR3 nucleotide sequence: TGTGCCAGCAGTTTAATAGACATGTATAATTCACCCCTCCACTTT.

The chain carries TRBV24-1 and TRBJ1-2; D is possibly TRBD1 (5 bases). Trimming stripped 3 bases from V and 4 bases from J, with 14 bases between. CDR3 length equals 15 residues. Germline lookup yields CDR1 KGHDR and CDR2 SFDVKD. The CDR3 DNA reads TGTGCCACCAGTGATATCAGCGGGGGGGTCTATGGCTACACCTTC. Translated, it gives CATSDISGGVYGYTF.

The rearrangement uses TRBV20-1 and TRBJ2-3; 11 bases match TRBD2. V was pared by 3 bases and J by 6 bases, with 2 bases of the junction left unmatched. CDR1 and CDR2 from the germline V gene are DFQATT and SNEGSKA (reference sequence). The CDR3 is 13 amino acids. CDR3 nucleotide sequence: TGCAGTGCTAGGACTAGCGGGATCGATACGCAGTATTTT. It is translated as CSARTSGIDTQYF.

There are a few counts of this clonotype. This chain uses TRBV20-1 with TRBJ2-5; possibly TRBD2 for D (7 bases). The CDR3 has 15 residues. V lost 2 bases, J lost 5 bases, and 18 bases lay in between. Germline V gene lookup returns CDR1 DFQATT and CDR2 SNEGSKA (reference sequence). CDR3 amino acids: CSARPKRGGWETQYF. For the CDR3, the DNA is TGCAGTGCTAGACCTAAAAGGGGGGGATGGGAGACCCAGTACTTC.